Below are 21 T cell receptor beta chains sequenced from a single sample in a study of cytomegalovirus exposure and HLA in healthy donors. PCR primers comprised 60 Vbeta and 13 Jbeta primers. Assay used: immunoSEQ multiplex PCR; TCRdb lists only in-frame clones, some missing. This repertoire shows approximately 120,000 clones, 65% to 80% found once; its top ten account for 9.5% to 15%. Material: PBMCs. Receptors originate from a middle-aged woman in good health and CMV-seropositive.

This chain joins TRBV15 and TRBJ1-1; D remains unclear. V lost 1 base, J lost 6 bases, and 9 bases lay in between. Germline lookup yields CDR1 LNHNV and CDR2 YYDKDF (reference sequence). The length of the CDR3 is 13 residues. In DNA form, the CDR3 reads TGTGCCACCAGCAGAGTCAGTAATTCTGAAGCTTTCTTT. Its protein is CATSRVSNSEAFF.

V is TRBV4-1 and J is TRBJ2-7; 12 bases map to TRBD2. The ends lost 4 bases at V and 2 bases at J; junction bases unmatched: 3. The CDR3 totals 15 residues. The germline gives CDR1 MGHRA, CDR2 YSYEKL. The CDR3 sequence is CASSRLAGGPYEQYF. The CDR3 DNA reads TGCGCCAGCAGCCGGCTAGCGGGAGGGCCCTACGAGCAGTACTTC.

The gene calls are TRBV18 and TRBJ1-2, with D possibly TRBD1 on 5 matching bases. Germline CDR1 reads KGHSH; CDR2 reads LQKENI. V was clipped by 5 bases and J by 0 bases, with 7 bases between them. The CDR3 extends over 13 amino acids. Here the CDR3 reads CASSSGSNYGYTF. The CDR3 region has the DNA TGTGCCAGCTCATCAGGGTCTAACTATGGCTACACCTTC.

The rearrangement links TRBV30 to TRBJ2-4; maybe TRBD2 (6 bases). Germline V gives CDR1 GTSNPN, CDR2 SVGIG (reference sequence). There are 17 residues in the CDR3. Trimming removed 0 bases from V and 1 base from J, with 16 bases in between. Here the CDR3 DNA reads TGTGCCTGGAGTGTGTTAGCGGACGGCTATGCCAAAAACATTCAGTACTTC. This codes for CAWSVLADGYAKNIQYF.

This clone was recorded once. CDR3: CASMARYSNQPQHF. As DNA, the CDR3 is TGTGCCAGTATGGCGCGGTATAGCAATCAGCCCCAGCATTTT. The V gene is TRBV19, the J gene TRBJ1-5, with D hard to call. V was clipped by 7 bases and J by 0 bases, with 10 bases between them. The germline V gene has CDR1 LNHDA and CDR2 SQIVND (reference sequence). The CDR3 has 14 amino acids.

V usage is TRBV7-9 and J usage is TRBJ1-3; D might be TRBD1 (6 bases). V lost 0 bases and J lost 4, with 10 bases in between. CDR1 is SEHNR, CDR2 FQNEAQ, per germline (reference sequence). The CDR3 runs 15 residues. CDR3 sequence (DNA): TGTGCCAGCAGCTTAGCTTCAGGGGTCGGAAACACCATATATTTT. Its translation is CASSLASGVGNTIYF.

The genes are TRBV28 and TRBJ2-5; a possible D gene is TRBD1 (5 bases). Trimming removed 8 bases from V and 4 bases from J, with 20 bases in between. CDR1 MDHEN and CDR2 SYDVKM come from the germline V gene. The CDR3 has 15 amino acids. CDR3 bases: TGTGCCAGCCTATTGAGGACACCTACGGTAGAGACCCAGTACTTC. Its translation: CASLLRTPTVETQYF.

The chain joins TRBV29-1 to TRBJ2-3; 10 bases are shared with TRBD2. The J segment lost 5 bases and the V segment lost 0 bases, leaving 8 bases of the junction unmatched. The germline gives CDR1 SQVTM, CDR2 ANQGSEA. The CDR3 totals 16 residues. This chain's CDR3 is CSVEDLSGRAVDTQYF. As DNA, the CDR3 is TGCAGCGTTGAAGATCTAAGCGGGAGGGCCGTAGATACGCAGTATTTT.

The count of this clone is one. The chain combines TRBV28 with TRBJ2-1, with TRBD1 identical over 8 bases. V lost 7 bases, J lost 2 bases, and 7 bases stayed unmatched. The CDR3 totals 15 residues. Germline CDR1 reads MDHEN; CDR2 reads SYDVKM. This chain's CDR3 is CASTAGGVTYNEQFF. CDR3 in DNA: TGTGCCAGCACCGCAGGGGGCGTAACCTACAATGAGCAGTTCTTC.

The gene calls are TRBV20-1 and TRBJ2-3; tentatively, D is TRBD1 (5 bases). CDR1 is DFQATT and CDR2 is SNEGSKA in the germline V gene (reference sequence). The CDR3 loop spans 11 amino acids. Between the trimmed V and J ends, which lost 6 bases and 4 bases, there was a span of 8 bases. The CDR3 protein is CSAKTADTQYF. The CDR3 DNA is TGCAGTGCAAAGACAGCAGATACGCAGTATTTT.

The CDR3: CASSVDPQVHSGNTIYF. The CDR3, as DNA: TGTGCCAGCAGCGTAGATCCACAGGTACACTCTGGAAACACCATATATTTT. The chain combines TRBV9 with TRBJ1-3; possibly TRBD1 for D (5 bases). The CDR3 covers 17 residues. The ends were cut back, 0 bases at V and 0 bases at J, with 13 bases in the middle. Germline V gene data show CDR1 as SGDLS and CDR2 as YYNGEE. Full variable domain (outside the CDR3, taken from reference TRBV9 and TRBJ1-3): DSGVTQTPKHLITATGQRVTLRCSPRSGDLSVYWYQQSLDQGLQFLIQYYNGEERAKGNILERFSAQQFPDLHSELNLSSLELGDSALYFCASSVDPQVHSGNTIYFGEGSWLTVV.

This clone was counted between two and nine times. V usage is TRBV5-1 and J usage is TRBJ1-1, with D unclear. This CDR3 region has 15 residues. Between the trimmed V and J ends, which lost 0 bases and 1 base, there was a span of 10 bases. Germline V gives CDR1 SGHRS, CDR2 YFSETQ. This CDR3 reads CASSLDGVTNTEAFF. The CDR3 DNA reads TGCGCCAGCAGCTTGGACGGGGTGACGAACACTGAAGCTTTCTTT.

This clone has just a few counts. This rearrangement joins TRBV19 to TRBJ1-2, with D unresolved. This CDR3 region has 13 residues. The V and J ends lost 7 bases and 2 bases respectively, with 11 bases between them. The V gene's germline CDR1 is LNHDA and CDR2 SQIVND (reference sequence). CDR3 in DNA: TGTGCCAGTAACCCGACAAAAAACTATGGCTACACCTTC. It translates to CASNPTKNYGYTF.

The V call is TRBV6-5, the J call TRBJ1-1; tentatively, D is TRBD1 (5 bases). Germline loops: CDR1 MNHEY, CDR2 SVGAGI. This CDR3 region has 13 residues. Trimming took 5 bases from V and 1 from J, leaving 8 bases between them. The CDR3 nucleotides read TGTGCCAGCAGTGGGAGGGGGAACACTGAAGCTTTCTTT. Its protein product is CASSGRGNTEAFF.

This clone came up a few times. J is TRBJ2-7 and V is TRBV28; TRBD1 is a possible D gene (9 bases). The V end lost 6 bases, the J end lost 3 bases, and 24 bases lay between the germline ends. The CDR3 has 17 amino acids. Germline V gives CDR1 MDHEN, CDR2 SYDVKM. This CDR3 reads CASRYRGRAGANYEQYF. CDR3 in DNA: TGTGCCAGCAGGTACAGGGGGCGAGCGGGGGCGAACTACGAGCAGTACTTC.

CDR3 sequence: CASMDGSSYNEQFF. The CDR3 region has the DNA TGTGCCAGCATGGACGGGAGCTCCTACAATGAGCAGTTCTTC. The chain recombines TRBV27 with TRBJ2-1; a weak D match, TRBD2 (6 bases). Trimming left V 7 bases short and J 0 bases short, with 10 bases between. This CDR3 has 14 amino acids. Germline V lookup: CDR1 MNHEY, CDR2 SMNVEV (reference sequence).

The chain joins TRBV19 to TRBJ2-3; D is perhaps TRBD1 (6 bases). The germline V gene encodes CDR1 LNHDA and CDR2 SQIVND (reference sequence). This CDR3 has 13 amino acids. V lost 7 bases and J 3 bases, leaving 11 bases between the germline ends. The CDR3 region has the DNA TGTGCCAGTACCTCAGGGGCAACAGATACGCAGTATTTT. It encodes CASTSGATDTQYF.

The chain recombines TRBV19 with TRBJ2-7, with TRBD1 matching 7 bases. This CDR3 is built from 14 residues. V lost 7 bases to trimming and J lost 5 bases; unmatched junction nucleotides: 11. Germline V gives CDR1 LNHDA, CDR2 SQIVND (reference sequence). The CDR3 is CASKGALVDHEQYF. CDR3 coding DNA: TGTGCCAGTAAGGGGGCCCTAGTGGATCACGAGCAGTACTTC.

The CDR3 sequence: CASSAGLAGVDARKQYF. In DNA form, the CDR3 reads TGCGCCAGCAGCGCGGGACTAGCGGGAGTTGATGCTAGGAAGCAGTACTTC. The chain combines TRBV5-1 with TRBJ2-7; 14 nucleotides line up with TRBD2. The V gene's germline CDR1 is SGHRS and CDR2 YFSETQ. The CDR3 is made up of 17 amino acids. V shed 4 bases and J 8 bases; nucleotides not matched to a gene: 14.

The chain carries TRBV5-5 and TRBJ2-2; 14 nucleotides line up with TRBD2. This CDR3 is built from 18 residues. V lost 1 base to trimming and J lost 4 bases; unmatched junction nucleotides: 6. From germline, CDR1 is SGHKS and CDR2 YYEKEE (reference sequence). The CDR3 loop is CASSLRLAGGIGTGELFF. The DNA for the CDR3 is TGTGCCAGCAGCTTGCGACTAGCGGGAGGGATAGGCACCGGGGAGCTGTTTTTT. Full variable domain (rest looked up from reference TRBV5-5 and TRBJ2-2): DAGVTQSPTHLIKTRGQQVTLRCSPISGHKSVSWYQQVLGQGPQFIFQYYEKEERGRGNFPDRFSARQFPNYSSELNVNALLLGDSALYLCASSLRLAGGIGTGELFFGEGSRLTVL.

The sample holds one count of this clone. The V call is TRBV15, the J call TRBJ1-1; no clear D gene. Germline loops: CDR1 LNHNV, CDR2 YYDKDF (reference sequence). V was trimmed by 1 base and J by 2 bases, leaving 5 bases between them. This CDR3 region has 13 residues. This CDR3 reads CATSRGGNTEAFF. Written as DNA, the CDR3 is TGTGCCACCAGCAGAGGAGGAAACACTGAAGCTTTCTTT.